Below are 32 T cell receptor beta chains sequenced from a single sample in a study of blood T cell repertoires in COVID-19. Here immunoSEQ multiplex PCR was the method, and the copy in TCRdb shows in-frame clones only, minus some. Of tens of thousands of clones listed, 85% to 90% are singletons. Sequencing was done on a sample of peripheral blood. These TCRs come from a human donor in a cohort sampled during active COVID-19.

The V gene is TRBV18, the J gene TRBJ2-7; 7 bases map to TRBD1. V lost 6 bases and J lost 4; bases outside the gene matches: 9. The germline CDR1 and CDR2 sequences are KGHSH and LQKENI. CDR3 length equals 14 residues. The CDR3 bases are TGTGCCAGCTCTCCCGGGACAGCCCGATACGAGCAGTACTTC. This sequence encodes CASSPGTARYEQYF.

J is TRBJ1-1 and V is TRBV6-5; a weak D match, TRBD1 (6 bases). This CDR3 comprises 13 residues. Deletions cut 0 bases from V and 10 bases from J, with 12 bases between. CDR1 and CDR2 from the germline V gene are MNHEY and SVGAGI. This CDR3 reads CASSYSGARGAFF. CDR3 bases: TGTGCCAGCAGTTACTCAGGGGCCAGGGGAGCTTTCTTT.

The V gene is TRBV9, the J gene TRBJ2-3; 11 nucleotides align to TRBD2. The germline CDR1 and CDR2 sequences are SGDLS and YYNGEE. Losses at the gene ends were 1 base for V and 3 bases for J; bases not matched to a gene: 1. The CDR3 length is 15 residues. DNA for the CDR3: TGTGCCAGCAGCGTACTAGCGGGAGGAACAGATACGCAGTATTTT. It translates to CASSVLAGGTDTQYF.

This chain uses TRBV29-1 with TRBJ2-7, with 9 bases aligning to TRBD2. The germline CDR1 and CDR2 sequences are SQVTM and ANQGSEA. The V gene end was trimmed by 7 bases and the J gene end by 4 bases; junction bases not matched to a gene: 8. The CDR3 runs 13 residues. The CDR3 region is CSAFSGSQYEQYF. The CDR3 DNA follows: TGCAGCGCCTTTAGCGGGAGTCAGTACGAGCAGTACTTC.

Here the CDR3 DNA reads TGCGCCAGCAGTGAGTCGGCGGTGCTTACTCACTATAATTCACCCCTCCACTTT. It codes for CASSESAVLTHYNSPLHF. V and J are TRBV10-2 and TRBJ1-6, with no clear D. The CDR3 covers 18 residues. Germline CDR1 reads WSHSY; CDR2 reads SAAADI. Trimming stripped 0 bases from V and 3 bases from J, with 15 bases between.

For the CDR3, the DNA is TGTGCCAGCAGCTTAGCCTCGGGGAGGTCCTATGGCTACACCTTC. This codes for CASSLASGRSYGYTF. V gene TRBV7-2 combines with J gene TRBJ1-2; no firm D call. CDR3 length: 15 residues. V shed 0 bases and J shed 4 bases, with 12 bases lying between them. CDR1 SGHTA and CDR2 FQGNSA come from the germline V gene.

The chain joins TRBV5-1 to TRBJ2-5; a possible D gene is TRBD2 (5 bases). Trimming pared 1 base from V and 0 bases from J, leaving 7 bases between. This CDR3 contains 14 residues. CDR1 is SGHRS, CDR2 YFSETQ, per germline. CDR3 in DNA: TGCGCCAGCAGCTTGATGGGAGACCAAGAGACCCAGTACTTC. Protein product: CASSLMGDQETQYF.

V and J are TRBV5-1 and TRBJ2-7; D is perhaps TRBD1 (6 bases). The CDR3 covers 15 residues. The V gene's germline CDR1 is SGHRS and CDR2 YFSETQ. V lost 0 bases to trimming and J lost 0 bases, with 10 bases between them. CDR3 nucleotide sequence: TGCGCCAGCAGCTTGGCAGGGGCGAGCTCCTACGAGCAGTACTTC. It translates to CASSLAGASSYEQYF. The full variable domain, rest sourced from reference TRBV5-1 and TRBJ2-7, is KAGVTQTPRYLIKTRGQQVTLSCSPISGHRSVSWYQQTPGQGLQFLFEYFSETQRNKGNFPGRFSGRQFSNSRSEMNVSTLELGDSALYLCASSLAGASSYEQYFGPGTRLTVT.

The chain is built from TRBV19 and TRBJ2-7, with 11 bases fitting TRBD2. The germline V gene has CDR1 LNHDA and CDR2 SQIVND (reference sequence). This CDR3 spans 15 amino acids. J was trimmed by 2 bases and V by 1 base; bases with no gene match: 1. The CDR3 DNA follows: TGTGCCAGTAGTATAGTACTAGCGGGAGCCTACGAGCAGTACTTC. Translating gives CASSIVLAGAYEQYF.

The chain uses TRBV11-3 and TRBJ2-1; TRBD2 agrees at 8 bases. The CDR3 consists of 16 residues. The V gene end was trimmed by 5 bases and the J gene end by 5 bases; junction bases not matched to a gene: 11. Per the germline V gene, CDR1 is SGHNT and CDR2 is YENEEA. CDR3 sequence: CASSRGGLGKDNEQFF. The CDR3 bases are TGTGCCAGCAGCCGGGGGGGGCTGGGAAAAGACAATGAGCAGTTCTTC.

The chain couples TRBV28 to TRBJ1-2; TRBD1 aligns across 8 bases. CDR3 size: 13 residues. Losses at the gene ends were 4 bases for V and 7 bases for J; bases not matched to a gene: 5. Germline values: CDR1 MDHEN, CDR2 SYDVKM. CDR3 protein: CASSSDRVGGYTF. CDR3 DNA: TGTGCCAGCAGTTCGGACAGGGTGGGTGGCTACACCTTC.

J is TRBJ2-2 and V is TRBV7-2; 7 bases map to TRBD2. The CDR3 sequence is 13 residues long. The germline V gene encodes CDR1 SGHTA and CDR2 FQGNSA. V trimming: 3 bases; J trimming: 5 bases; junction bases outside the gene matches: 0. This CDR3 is CASSLGGTGELFF. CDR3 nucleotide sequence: TGTGCCAGCAGCTTGGGAGGGACCGGGGAGCTGTTTTTT. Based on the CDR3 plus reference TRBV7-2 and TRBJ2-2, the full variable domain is GAGVSQSPSNKVTEKGKDVELRCDPISGHTALYWYRQSLGQGLEFLIYFQGNSAPDKSGLPSDRFSAERTGGSVSTLTIQRTQQEDSAVYLCASSLGGTGELFFGEGSRLTVL.

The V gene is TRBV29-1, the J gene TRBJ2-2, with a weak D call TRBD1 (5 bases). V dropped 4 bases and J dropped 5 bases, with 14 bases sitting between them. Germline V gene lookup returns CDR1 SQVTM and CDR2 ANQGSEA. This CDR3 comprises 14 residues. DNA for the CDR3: TGCAGCGTTGCCAGGGCGGTGGGAACCGGGGAGCTGTTTTTT. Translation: CSVARAVGTGELFF.

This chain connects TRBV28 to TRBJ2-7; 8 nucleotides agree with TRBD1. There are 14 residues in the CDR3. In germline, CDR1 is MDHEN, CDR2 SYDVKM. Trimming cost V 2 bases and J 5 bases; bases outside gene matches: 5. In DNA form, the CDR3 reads TGTGCCAGCAGTTTAATCCAGGGGGCGCACGAGCAGTACTTC. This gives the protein CASSLIQGAHEQYF.

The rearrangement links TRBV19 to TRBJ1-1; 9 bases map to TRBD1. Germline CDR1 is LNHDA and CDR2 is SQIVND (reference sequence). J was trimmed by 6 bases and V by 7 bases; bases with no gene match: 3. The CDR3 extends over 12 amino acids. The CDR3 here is CASMGDRAEAFF. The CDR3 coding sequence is TGTGCCAGTATGGGGGACAGGGCTGAAGCTTTCTTT.

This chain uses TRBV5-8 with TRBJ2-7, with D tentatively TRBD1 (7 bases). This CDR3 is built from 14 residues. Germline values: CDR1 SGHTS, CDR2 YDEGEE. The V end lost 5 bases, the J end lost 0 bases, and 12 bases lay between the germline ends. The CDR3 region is CASRNRGLSYEQYF. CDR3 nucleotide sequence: TGTGCCAGCAGGAACAGGGGACTCTCCTACGAGCAGTACTTC.

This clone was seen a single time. CDR3 DNA sequence: TGTGCCAGCAGCGTAGGGCTAGCGGGAGACATTCAGTACTTC. Amino acids: CASSVGLAGDIQYF. The chain joins TRBV6-5 to TRBJ2-4; TRBD2 matches at 10 bases. The CDR3 totals 14 residues. The germline gives CDR1 MNHEY, CDR2 SVGAGI. Trimming took 6 bases from V and 8 from J; bases not matched to a gene: 7.

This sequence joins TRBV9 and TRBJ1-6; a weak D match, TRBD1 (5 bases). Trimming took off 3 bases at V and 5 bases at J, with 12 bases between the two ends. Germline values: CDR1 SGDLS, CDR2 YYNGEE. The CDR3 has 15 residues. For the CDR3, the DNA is TGTGCCAGCAGCGGGGGCTTAGCCCATAATTCACCCCTCCACTTT. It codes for CASSGGLAHNSPLHF.

CDR3 sequence (DNA): TGTGCTAGTGGTGACAGCTTCGCGACCATATATTTT. Translating gives CASGDSFATIYF. This sequence joins TRBV12-5 and TRBJ1-3; possible D gene TRBD1, 5 bases. Trimming removed 5 bases from V and 10 bases from J, with 12 bases in between. CDR3 length equals 12 residues. Germline lookup yields CDR1 LGHNT and CDR2 FRNRAP.

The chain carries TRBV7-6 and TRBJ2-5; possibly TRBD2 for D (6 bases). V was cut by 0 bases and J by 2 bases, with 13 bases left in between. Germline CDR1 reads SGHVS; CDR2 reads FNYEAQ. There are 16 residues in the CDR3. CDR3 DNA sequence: TGTGCCAGCAGCTTAGCGTGGGCTAGCGCGCAAGAGACCCAGTACTTC. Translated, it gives CASSLAWASAQETQYF.

The CDR3 DNA is TGTGCCAGCAGCCCCTGGACTAGCGGGAGGACGAATGAGCAGTTCTTC. Protein sequence: CASSPWTSGRTNEQFF. The chain employs TRBV13 and TRBJ2-1; 14 bases agree with TRBD2. Germline V gene lookup returns CDR1 PRHDT and CDR2 FYEKMQ (reference sequence). Trimming at V came to 5 bases and at J to 7 bases, leaving 7 bases not matched to a gene. The CDR3 sequence is 16 residues long.

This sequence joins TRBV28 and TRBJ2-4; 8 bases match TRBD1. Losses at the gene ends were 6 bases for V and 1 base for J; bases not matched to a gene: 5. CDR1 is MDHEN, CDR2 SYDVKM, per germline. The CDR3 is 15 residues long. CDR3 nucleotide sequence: TGTGCCAGCAGCGAGGGACAGGCGGCCAAAAACATTCAGTACTTC. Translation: CASSEGQAAKNIQYF. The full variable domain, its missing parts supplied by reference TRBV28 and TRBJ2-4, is DVKVTQSSRYLVKRTGEKVFLECVQDMDHENMFWYRQDPGLGLRLIYFSYDVKMKEKGDIPEGYSVSREKKERFSLILESASTNQTSMYLCASSEGQAAKNIQYFGAGTRLSVL.

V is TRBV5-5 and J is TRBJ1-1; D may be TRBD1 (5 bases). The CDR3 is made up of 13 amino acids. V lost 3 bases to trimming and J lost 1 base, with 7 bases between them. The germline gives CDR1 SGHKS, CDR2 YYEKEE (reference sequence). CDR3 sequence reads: CASSSTGNTEAFF. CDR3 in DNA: TGTGCCAGCAGCTCAACAGGGAACACTGAAGCTTTCTTT.

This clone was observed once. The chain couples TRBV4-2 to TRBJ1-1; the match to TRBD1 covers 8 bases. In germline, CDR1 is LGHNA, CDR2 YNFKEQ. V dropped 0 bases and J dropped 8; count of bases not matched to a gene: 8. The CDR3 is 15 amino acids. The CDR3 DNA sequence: TGTGCCAGCAGCCAAGACTGGACAGGGCCAGGGGAAGCTTTCTTT. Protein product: CASSQDWTGPGEAFF.

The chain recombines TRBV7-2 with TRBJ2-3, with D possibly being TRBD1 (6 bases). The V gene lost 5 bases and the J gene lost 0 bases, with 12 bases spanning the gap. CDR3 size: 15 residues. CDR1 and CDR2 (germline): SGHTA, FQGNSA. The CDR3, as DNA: TGTGCCAGCAGCATTCAGGGGATTAGCACAGATACGCAGTATTTT. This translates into CASSIQGISTDTQYF. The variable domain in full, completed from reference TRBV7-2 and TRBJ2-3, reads GAGVSQSPSNKVTEKGKDVELRCDPISGHTALYWYRQSLGQGLEFLIYFQGNSAPDKSGLPSDRFSAERTGGSVSTLTIQRTQQEDSAVYLCASSIQGISTDTQYFGPGTRLTVL.

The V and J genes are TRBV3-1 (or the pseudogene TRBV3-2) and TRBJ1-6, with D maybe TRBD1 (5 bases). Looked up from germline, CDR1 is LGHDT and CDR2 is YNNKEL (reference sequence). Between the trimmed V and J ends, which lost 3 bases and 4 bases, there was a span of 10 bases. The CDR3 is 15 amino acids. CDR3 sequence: CASSHRQGYNSPLHF. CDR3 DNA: TGTGCCAGCAGCCATAGGCAGGGTTATAATTCACCCCTCCACTTT.

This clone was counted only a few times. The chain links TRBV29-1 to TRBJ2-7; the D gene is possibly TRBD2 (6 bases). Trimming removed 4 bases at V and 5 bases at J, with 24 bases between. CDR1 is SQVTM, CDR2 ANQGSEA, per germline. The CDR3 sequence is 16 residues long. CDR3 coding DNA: TGCAGCGTTGCCCGGGACTTCCACAATTCAGCTGACGAGCAGTACTTC. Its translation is CSVARDFHNSADEQYF.

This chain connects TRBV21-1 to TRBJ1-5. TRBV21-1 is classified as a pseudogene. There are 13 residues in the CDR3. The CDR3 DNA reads TGTGCCAGCAGCGATACTAGGTGGAGGCCCCAGCATTTT. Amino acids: CASSDTRWRPQHF.

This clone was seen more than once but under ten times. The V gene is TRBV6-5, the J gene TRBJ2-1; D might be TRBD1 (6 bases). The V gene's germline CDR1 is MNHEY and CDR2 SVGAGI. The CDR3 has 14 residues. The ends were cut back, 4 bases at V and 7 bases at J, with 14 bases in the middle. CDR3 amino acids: CASSSRGVKNEQFF. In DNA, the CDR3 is TGTGCCAGCAGTTCCAGGGGAGTGAAAAATGAGCAGTTCTTC.

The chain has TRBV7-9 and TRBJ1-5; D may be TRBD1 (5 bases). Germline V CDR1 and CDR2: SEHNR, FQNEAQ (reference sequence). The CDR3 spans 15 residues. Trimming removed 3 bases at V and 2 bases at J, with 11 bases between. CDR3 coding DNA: TGTGCCAGCAGCTTTGATGGGGGGGGCAATCAGCCCCAGCATTTT. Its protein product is CASSFDGGGNQPQHF.

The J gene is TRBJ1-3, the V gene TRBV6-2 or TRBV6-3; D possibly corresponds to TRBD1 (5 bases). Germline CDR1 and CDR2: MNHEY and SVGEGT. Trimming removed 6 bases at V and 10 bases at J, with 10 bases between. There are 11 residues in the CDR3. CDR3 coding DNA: TGTGCCAGCAGCCGACAGAATACCATATATTTT. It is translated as CASSRQNTIYF.

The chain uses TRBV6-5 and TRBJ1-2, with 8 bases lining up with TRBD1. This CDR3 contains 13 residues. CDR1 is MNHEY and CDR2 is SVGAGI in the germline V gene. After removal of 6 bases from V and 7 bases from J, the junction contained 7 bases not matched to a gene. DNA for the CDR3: TGTGCCAGCAGAGCGACAGGGGCGGCTGGCTACACCTTC. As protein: CASRATGAAGYTF.